The rows below give T cell receptor beta chains drawn from one sample of a study of T cell repertoires in cytomegalovirus infection. TCRdb called the reads again in MiXCR, with one record for every CDR3 protein. This repertoire shows a few hundred thousand distinct CDR3 sequences, approximately 13% found once; its top ten account for roughly 8.9%. The specimen sequenced was PBMCs. The origin of the receptors is a human donor in good health (CMV status not recorded). Some clones in this sample may be carry-over from other donors' samples. CDR3s include the opening cysteine and the closing phenylalanine or tryptophan. Each record gives: V gene, CDR3 length, D gene, clone size, J gene, CDR3 protein, CDR3 DNA. D genes are given only for firm matches. Size is stated for part of the rows, as once, few or many counts, or as a class when the clone is expanded.

TRBV6-2/TRBV6-3	17	-	few	TRBJ2-1	CASSYARGVLRGNEQFF	TGTGCCAGCAGTTACGCCCGGGGGGTCCTGAGGGGGAATGAGCAGTTCTTC
TRBV5-4	12	-	many	TRBJ2-7	CASRGSSYEQYF	TGTGCCAGCAGGGGGAGCTCCTACGAGCAGTACTTC
TRBV7-6	13	-	many	TRBJ1-2	CASSLRPSAGYTF	TGTGCCAGCAGCTTAAGGCCCAGCGCTGGCTACACCTTC
TRBV7-3	15	TRBD2	many	TRBJ2-1	CASSLSGLAGHEQFF	TGTGCCAGCAGCTTATCGGGACTAGCGGGACATGAGCAGTTCTTC
TRBV27	14	-	few	TRBJ2-7	CATALSTGDYEQYF	TGTGCCACCGCCCTATCGACTGGGGACTACGAGCAGTACTTC
TRBV14	15	TRBD2	few	TRBJ2-1	CASSHTGLDVNEQFF	TGTGCCAGCAGCCATACGGGACTAGACGTCAATGAGCAGTTCTTC
TRBV3-1	15	-	many	TRBJ1-1	CASSQVGRIRTEAFF	TGTGCCAGCAGCCAGGTGGGACGTATAAGAACTGAAGCTTTCTTT
TRBV7-6	18	TRBD1	-	TRBJ1-4	CASSAVGTGGANNEKLFF	TGTGCCAGCAGCGCCGTTGGGACAGGGGGCGCCAATAATGAAAAACTGTTTTTT
TRBV7-2	13	-	many	TRBJ2-2	CASSLEGWGELFF	TGTGCCAGCAGCTTGGAGGGTTGGGGGGAGCTGTTTTTT
TRBV19	14	-	few	TRBJ2-7	CASSIGQPRGEQYF	TGTGCCAGTAGTATTGGGCAGCCCAGAGGGGAGCAGTACTTC
TRBV29-1	13	-	-	TRBJ1-2	CSGGDSQLGGYTF	TGCAGCGGGGGGGACTCCCAGCTCGGTGGCTACACCTTC
TRBV11-2	13	-	few	TRBJ2-7	CASSTGRQGEQYF	TGTGCCAGCAGTACAGGGCGACAAGGCGAGCAGTACTTC
TRBV7-2	15	TRBD1	many	TRBJ2-5	CAISLGTGAEETQYF	TGTGCCATAAGCCTCGGGACAGGGGCCGAAGAGACCCAGTACTTC
TRBV19	14	-	many	TRBJ2-5	CASSMGRGLETQYF	TGTGCCAGTAGTATGGGGCGAGGGTTGGAGACCCAGTACTTC
TRBV20-1	15	-	-	TRBJ1-1	CSARRGGPGETEAFF	TGCAGTGCTAGACGGGGGGGCCCCGGGGAAACTGAAGCTTTCTTT
TRBV5-4	16	-	few	TRBJ2-2	CASSMGAFMDTGELFF	TGTGCCAGCAGCATGGGGGCCTTCATGGACACCGGGGAGCTGTTTTTT
TRBV24-1	14	TRBD1	-	TRBJ2-7	CATSDPGQHYEQYF	TGTGCCACCAGTGACCCGGGACAGCACTACGAGCAGTACTTC
TRBV29-1	12	-	many	TRBJ1-2	CSVTGGRHGYTF	TGCAGCGTGACCGGGGGCCGGCATGGCTACACCTTC
TRBV7-2	13	-	few	TRBJ2-7	CASSLEEAYEQYF	TGTGCCAGCAGCTTAGAGGAGGCCTACGAGCAGTACTTC
TRBV25-1	16	TRBD1	-	TRBJ2-4	CASSVHRGRGKNIQYF	TGTGCCAGCAGTGTCCACAGGGGTAGGGGAAAAAACATTCAGTACTTC
TRBV5-1	15	-	few	TRBJ1-2	CASSLGDISWDGYTF	TGCGCCAGCAGCTTAGGGGACATATCTTGGGATGGCTACACCTTC
TRBV11-2	14	TRBD1	few	TRBJ1-1	CASSPRDRSIGAFF	TGTGCCAGCAGCCCGAGGGACAGAAGTATTGGGGCTTTCTTT
TRBV28	16	TRBD2	many	TRBJ2-1	CASSAVSGSYYNEQFF	TGTGCCAGCAGTGCTGTTAGCGGGAGTTACTACAATGAGCAGTTCTTC
TRBV4-1	16	-	many	TRBJ2-1	CASRPIVGDGYNEQFF	TGCGCCAGCAGACCAATCGTCGGGGACGGCTATAATGAGCAGTTCTTC
TRBV6-2/TRBV6-3	14	TRBD1	few	TRBJ1-5	CASTEGARYEPQHF	TGTGCCAGCACGGAGGGGGCGCGGTACGAGCCCCAGCATTTT
TRBV11-2	19	TRBD2	many	TRBJ2-2	CASSHTGTSGRRNTGELFF	TGTGCCAGCAGCCACACCGGGACTAGCGGGCGGAGGAACACCGGGGAGCTGTTTTTT
TRBV6-5	14	TRBD2	few	TRBJ2-3	CASSSGRAEDTQYF	TGTGCCAGCAGTAGCGGGAGGGCGGAAGATACGCAGTATTTT
TRBV2	15	-	many	TRBJ1-2	CASHPDSPSNYGYTF	TGTGCCTCGCACCCGGACAGCCCTTCTAACTATGGCTACACCTTC
TRBV7-6	13	-	many	TRBJ1-2	CASSLASGAGYTF	TGTGCCAGCAGCTTAGCGTCGGGCGCTGGCTACACCTTC
TRBV7-2	14	-	many	TRBJ1-4	CASSFGLPNEKLFF	TGTGCCAGCAGCTTCGGGTTACCAAATGAAAAACTGTTTTTT
TRBV7-9	9	-	many	TRBJ1-1	CASRSEMVF	TGTGCCAGCAGGTCGGAGATGGTATTT
TRBV20-1	15	-	-	TRBJ2-2	CSARNPWGNTGELFF	TGCAGTGCCAGAAACCCCTGGGGGAACACCGGGGAGCTGTTTTTT
TRBV10-3	14	-	few	TRBJ2-1	CAISSGPPDNEQFF	TGTGCCATCAGTAGCGGGCCCCCTGACAATGAGCAGTTCTTC
TRBV14	14	TRBD1	-	TRBJ2-7	CASSFGQVSYEQYF	TGTGCCAGCAGCTTCGGACAGGTTTCCTACGAGCAGTACTTC
TRBV12-3/TRBV12-4	13	-	many	TRBJ1-2	CASSFGQGFDYTF	TGTGCCAGCAGTTTTGGGCAGGGGTTTGACTACACCTTC
TRBV27	11	-	many	TRBJ2-1	CASSAYNEQFF	TGTGCCAGCAGTGCTTACAATGAGCAGTTCTTC
TRBV28	16	TRBD2	-	TRBJ2-7	CASSVRVAGVAYEQYF	TGTGCCAGCAGCGTTAGGGTCGCGGGAGTGGCCTACGAGCAGTACTTC
TRBV19	16	TRBD2	few	TRBJ2-1	CASSITRLAGGSEQFF	TGTGCCAGTAGTATCACGAGGCTAGCGGGGGGGAGTGAGCAGTTCTTC
TRBV7-3	16	-	many	TRBJ2-2	CASSLIGVPTGGELFF	TGTGCCAGCAGCTTAATAGGAGTACCTACGGGAGGGGAGCTGTTTTTT
TRBV12-3/TRBV12-4	14	TRBD1	-	TRBJ1-5	CASSPGQGIQPQHF	TGTGCCAGCAGTCCTGGACAGGGGATCCAGCCCCAGCATTTT
TRBV7-2	14	TRBD1	many	TRBJ2-5	CASSFDRGRETQYF	TGTGCCAGCAGCTTTGACAGGGGGCGGGAGACCCAGTACTTC
TRBV29-1	13	-	-	TRBJ1-1	CSVGEGGGTEAFF	TGCAGCGTTGGGGAGGGAGGGGGCACTGAAGCTTTCTTT
TRBV6-5	15	TRBD2	few	TRBJ2-2	CASSYWGGETGELFF	TGTGCCAGCAGTTACTGGGGGGGGGAGACCGGGGAGCTGTTTTTT
TRBV20-1	13	-	many	TRBJ1-6	CSAWTDYNSPLHF	TGCAGTGCTTGGACAGACTATAATTCACCCCTCCACTTT
TRBV5-6	12	TRBD1	few	TRBJ1-1	CASTTGGPEAFF	TGTGCCAGCACCACAGGGGGACCTGAAGCTTTCTTT
TRBV7-6	20	-	many	TRBJ1-6	CASSLRTIGGFDSYNSPLHF	TGTGCCAGCAGCTTAAGGACTATAGGGGGATTTGACTCCTATAATTCACCCCTCCACTTT
TRBV28	16	-	many	TRBJ2-6	CASSPPVGSGANVLTF	TGTGCCAGCAGTCCCCCCGTAGGGTCTGGGGCCAACGTCCTGACTTTC
TRBV9	14	TRBD1	-	TRBJ1-1	CASRAGGQNTEAFF	TGTGCCAGCAGAGCAGGGGGGCAGAACACTGAAGCTTTCTTT
TRBV6-6	15	TRBD1	-	TRBJ2-5	CASSPTGTVGETQYF	TGTGCCAGCAGTCCTACCGGGACAGTGGGAGAGACCCAGTACTTC
TRBV2	17	-	-	TRBJ2-1	CASSEVGARRSYNEQFF	TGTGCCAGCAGTGAAGTCGGAGCGCGAAGGTCCTACAATGAGCAGTTCTTC
TRBV6-6	15	-	many	TRBJ1-2	CASSYSSRLSYGYTF	TGTGCCAGCAGTTACTCGTCCAGGCTTAGCTATGGCTACACCTTC
TRBV28	14	TRBD2	few	TRBJ2-7	CASSGGGSTYEQYF	TGTGCCAGCAGTGGGGGGGGGAGCACCTACGAGCAGTACTTC
TRBV20-1	12	-	-	TRBJ1-1	CSAFDGYTEAFF	TGCAGTGCCTTCGACGGATACACTGAAGCTTTCTTT
TRBV28	15	-	many	TRBJ1-6	CASSPYTLGDSPLHF	TGTGCCAGCAGTCCGTATACTTTGGGGGATTCACCCCTCCACTTT
TRBV28	15	-	many	TRBJ2-3	CASTTPGAGTDTQYF	TGTGCCAGCACCACACCGGGGGCAGGGACAGATACGCAGTATTTT
TRBV5-1	16	TRBD2	-	TRBJ2-1	CASSLETSGGANEQFF	TGCGCCAGCAGCTTGGAGACTAGCGGTGGCGCAAATGAGCAGTTCTTC